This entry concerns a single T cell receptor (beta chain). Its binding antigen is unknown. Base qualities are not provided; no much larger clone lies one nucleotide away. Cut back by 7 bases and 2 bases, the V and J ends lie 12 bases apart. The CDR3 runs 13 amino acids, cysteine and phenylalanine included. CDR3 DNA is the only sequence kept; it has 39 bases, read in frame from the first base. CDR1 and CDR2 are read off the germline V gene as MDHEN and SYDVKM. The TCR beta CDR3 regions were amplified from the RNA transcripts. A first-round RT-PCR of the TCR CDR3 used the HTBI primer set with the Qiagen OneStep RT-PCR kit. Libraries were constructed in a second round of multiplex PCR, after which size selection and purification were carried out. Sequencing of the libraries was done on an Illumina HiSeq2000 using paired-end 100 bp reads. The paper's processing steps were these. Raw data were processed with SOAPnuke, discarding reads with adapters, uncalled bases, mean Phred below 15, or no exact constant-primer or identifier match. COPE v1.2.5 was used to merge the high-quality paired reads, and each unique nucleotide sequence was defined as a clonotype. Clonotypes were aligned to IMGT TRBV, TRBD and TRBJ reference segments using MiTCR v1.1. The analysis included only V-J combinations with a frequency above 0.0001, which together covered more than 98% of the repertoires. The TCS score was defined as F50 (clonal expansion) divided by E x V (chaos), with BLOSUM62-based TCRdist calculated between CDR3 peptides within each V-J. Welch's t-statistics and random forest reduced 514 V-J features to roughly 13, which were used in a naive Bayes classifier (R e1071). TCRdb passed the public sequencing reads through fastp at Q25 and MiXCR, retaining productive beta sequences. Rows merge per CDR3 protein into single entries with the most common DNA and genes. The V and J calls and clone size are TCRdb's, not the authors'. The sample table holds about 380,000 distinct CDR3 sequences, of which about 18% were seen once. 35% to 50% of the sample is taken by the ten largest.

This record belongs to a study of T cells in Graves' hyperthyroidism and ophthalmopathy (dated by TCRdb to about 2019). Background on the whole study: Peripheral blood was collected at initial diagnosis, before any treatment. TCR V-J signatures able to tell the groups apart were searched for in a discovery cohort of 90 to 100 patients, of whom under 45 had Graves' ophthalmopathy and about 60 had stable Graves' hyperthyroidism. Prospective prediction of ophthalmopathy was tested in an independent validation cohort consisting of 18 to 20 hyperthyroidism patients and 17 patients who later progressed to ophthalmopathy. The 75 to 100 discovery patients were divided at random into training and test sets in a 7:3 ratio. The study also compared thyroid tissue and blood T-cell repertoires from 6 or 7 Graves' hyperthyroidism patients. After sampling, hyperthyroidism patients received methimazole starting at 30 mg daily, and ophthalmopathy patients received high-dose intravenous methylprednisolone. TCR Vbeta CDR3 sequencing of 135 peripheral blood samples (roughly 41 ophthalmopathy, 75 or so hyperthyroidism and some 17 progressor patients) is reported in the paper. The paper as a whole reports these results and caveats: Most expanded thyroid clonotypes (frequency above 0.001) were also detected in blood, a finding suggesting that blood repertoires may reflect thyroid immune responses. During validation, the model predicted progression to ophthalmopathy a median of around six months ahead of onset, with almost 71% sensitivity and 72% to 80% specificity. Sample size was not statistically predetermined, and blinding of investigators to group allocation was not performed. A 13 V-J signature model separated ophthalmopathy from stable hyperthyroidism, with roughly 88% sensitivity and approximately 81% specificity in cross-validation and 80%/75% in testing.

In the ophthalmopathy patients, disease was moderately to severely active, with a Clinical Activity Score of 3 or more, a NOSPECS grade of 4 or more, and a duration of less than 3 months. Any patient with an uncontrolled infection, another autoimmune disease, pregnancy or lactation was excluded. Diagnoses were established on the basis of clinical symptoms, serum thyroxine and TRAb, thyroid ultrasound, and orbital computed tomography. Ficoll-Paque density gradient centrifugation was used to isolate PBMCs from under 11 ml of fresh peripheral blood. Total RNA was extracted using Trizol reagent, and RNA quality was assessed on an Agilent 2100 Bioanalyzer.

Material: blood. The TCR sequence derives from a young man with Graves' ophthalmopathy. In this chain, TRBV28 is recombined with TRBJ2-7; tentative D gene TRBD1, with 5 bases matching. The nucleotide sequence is TGTGCCAGCACGTCATCAGGGACCTACGAGCAGTACTTC. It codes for CASTSSGTYEQYF.